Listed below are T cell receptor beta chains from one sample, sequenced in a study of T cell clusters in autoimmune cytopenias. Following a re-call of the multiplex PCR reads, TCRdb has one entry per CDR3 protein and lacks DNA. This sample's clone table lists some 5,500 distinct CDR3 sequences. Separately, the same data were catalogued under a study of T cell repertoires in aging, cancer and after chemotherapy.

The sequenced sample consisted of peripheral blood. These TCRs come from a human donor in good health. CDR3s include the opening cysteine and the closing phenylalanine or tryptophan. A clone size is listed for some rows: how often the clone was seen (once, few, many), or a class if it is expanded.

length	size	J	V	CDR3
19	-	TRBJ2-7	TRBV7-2	CASSLQLSLGRGVPYEQYF
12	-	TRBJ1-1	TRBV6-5	CASRDRNTEAFF
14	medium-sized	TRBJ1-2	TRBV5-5	CASSLGNNNVGYTF
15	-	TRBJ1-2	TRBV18	CASSPLEGQGYGYTF
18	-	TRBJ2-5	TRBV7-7	CASSSLASSGGALETQYF
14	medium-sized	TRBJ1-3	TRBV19	CASNPMGSGNTIYF
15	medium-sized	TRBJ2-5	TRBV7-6	CASSLGGTGGETQYF
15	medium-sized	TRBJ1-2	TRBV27	CASSSEARATRGYTF
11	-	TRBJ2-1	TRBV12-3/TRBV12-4	CASSFSNEQFF
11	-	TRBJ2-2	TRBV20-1	CSARSSGELFF
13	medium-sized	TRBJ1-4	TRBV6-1	CASSEGAGEKLFF
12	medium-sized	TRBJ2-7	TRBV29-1	CSVEDSLYEQYF
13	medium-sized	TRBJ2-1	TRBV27	CASRQGAVNEQFF
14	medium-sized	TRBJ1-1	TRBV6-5	CASRQGQGNTEAFF
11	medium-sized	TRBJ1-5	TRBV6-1	CASSDRVPQHF
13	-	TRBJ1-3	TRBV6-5	CASSRDSGNTIYF
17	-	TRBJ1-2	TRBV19	CASSIATSGGEDYGYTF
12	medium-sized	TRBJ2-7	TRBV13	CASSSRGREQYF
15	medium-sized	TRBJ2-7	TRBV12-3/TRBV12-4	CASSLGGYLGAEQYF
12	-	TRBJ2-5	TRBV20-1	CSAHYGGETQYF
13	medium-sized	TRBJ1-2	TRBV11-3	CASSLSEGAGYTF
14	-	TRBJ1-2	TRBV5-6	CASSYSTGRDGYTF
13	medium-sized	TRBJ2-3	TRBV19	CASTRTVLDTQYF
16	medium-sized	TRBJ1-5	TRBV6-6	CASSTRDGGYNQPQHF
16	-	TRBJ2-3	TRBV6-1	CASSELGGISTDTQYF
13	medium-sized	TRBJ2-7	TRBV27	CASSFAGGSEQYF
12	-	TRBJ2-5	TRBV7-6	CASEDTTGTQYF
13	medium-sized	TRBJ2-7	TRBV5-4	CASSLAGTYEQYF
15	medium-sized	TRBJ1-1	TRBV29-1	CSVAITGNQNTEAFF
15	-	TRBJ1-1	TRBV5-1	CASRPRPDRDTEAFF
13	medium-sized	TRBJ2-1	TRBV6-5	CASRPGKYNEQFF
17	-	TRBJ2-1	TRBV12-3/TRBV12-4	CASSFLGSGGPYNEQFF
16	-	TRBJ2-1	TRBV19	CASSSRLAGTYNEQFF